The present T cell receptor beta chain was sequenced within a study of T cells expressing NK-cell markers. At the level of the study: From sorted CD3+CD56+NKG2C+, CD3+CD56+NKG2C- and CD3+CD56-NKG2C+ T cells came the TCR beta repertoires.

To note about this clonotype: What it binds is unknown.

Study observations and caveats: Several donors' CD3+CD56-NKG2C+ cells were dominated by the same clonotypes. Expanded NKG2C+ T cell clones had unclear HCMV specificity.

No DNA is given; TCRdb re-called the 5' RACE reads and lists each CDR3 protein once. Seen in this sample are about 540,000 distinct CDR3 sequences; the ten most common clones hold roughly 3.4%. Germline V CDR1 and CDR2: SGHRS, YFSETQ. The CDR3 spans 13 residues. The V and J genes are TRBV5-1 and TRBJ2-5. The TCR sequence derives from a man younger than 35 in good health. Sequencing was done on a sample of blood T cells: a sorted CD56 or NKG2C T cell subset, CD4+ or CD8+ T cells, or bulk PBMC T cells (not recorded which). The CDR3 protein is CASSFISREAQYF.